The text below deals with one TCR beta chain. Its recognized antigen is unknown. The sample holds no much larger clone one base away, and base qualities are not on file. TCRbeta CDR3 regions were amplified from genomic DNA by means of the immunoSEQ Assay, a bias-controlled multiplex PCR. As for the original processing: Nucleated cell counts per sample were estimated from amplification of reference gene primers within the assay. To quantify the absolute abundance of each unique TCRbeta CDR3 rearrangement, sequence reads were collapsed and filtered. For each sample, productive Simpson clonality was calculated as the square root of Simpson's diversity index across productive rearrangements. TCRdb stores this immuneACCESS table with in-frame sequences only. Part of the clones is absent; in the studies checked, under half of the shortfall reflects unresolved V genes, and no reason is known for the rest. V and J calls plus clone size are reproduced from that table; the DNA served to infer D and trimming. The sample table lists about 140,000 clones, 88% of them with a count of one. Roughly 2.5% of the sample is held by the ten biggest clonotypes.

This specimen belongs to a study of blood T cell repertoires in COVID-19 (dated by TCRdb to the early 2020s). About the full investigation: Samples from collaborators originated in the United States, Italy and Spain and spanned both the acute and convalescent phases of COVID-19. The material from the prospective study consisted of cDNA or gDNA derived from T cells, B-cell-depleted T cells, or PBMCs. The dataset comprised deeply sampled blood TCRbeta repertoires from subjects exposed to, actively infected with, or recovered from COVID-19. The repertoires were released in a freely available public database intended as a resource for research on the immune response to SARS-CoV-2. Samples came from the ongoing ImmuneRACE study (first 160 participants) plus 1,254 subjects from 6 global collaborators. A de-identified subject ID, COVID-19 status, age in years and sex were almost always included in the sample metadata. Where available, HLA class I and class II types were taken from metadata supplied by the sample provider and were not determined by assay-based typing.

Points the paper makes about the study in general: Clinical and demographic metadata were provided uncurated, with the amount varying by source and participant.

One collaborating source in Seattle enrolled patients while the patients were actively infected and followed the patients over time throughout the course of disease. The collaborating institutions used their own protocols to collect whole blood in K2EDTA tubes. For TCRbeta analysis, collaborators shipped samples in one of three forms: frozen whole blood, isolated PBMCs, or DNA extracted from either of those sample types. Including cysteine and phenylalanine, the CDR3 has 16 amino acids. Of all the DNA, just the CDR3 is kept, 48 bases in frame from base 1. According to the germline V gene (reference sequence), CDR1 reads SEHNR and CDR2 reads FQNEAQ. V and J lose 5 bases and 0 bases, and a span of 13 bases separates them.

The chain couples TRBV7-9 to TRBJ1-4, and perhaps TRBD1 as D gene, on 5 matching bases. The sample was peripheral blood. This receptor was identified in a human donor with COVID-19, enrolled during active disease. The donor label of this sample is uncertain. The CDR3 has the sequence CASSRGDGATNEKLFF. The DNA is TGTGCCAGCAGCCGCGGGGACGGAGCAACTAATGAAAAACTGTTTTTT.